This T cell receptor (beta chain) was obtained from a study of human T cells and chemical hapten exposure. TCRdb called the RACE reads again in MiXCR, with one record for every CDR3 protein. The sample gives 35,000 or so distinct CDR3 sequences, over 5.5% of which show up once; 9.1% is in the top ten. The CDR3 spans 16 residues. Trimming cost V 0 bases and J 3 bases, with 15 bases left between them. Germline-derived CDR1 and CDR2 are LGHNA and YSLEER. The table lists this clonotype with many counts. The time point was: patch test 1, 2 weeks after DPC sensitization. The treatment was: therapeutic diphenylcyclopropenone sensitization with weekly scalp DPC. Sequencing started from total RNA isolated from unfractionated whole blood.

The sample in question was whole blood, obtained in connection with sensitization to the hapten diphenylcyclopropenone (DPC). The gene calls are TRBV4-3 and TRBJ2-7; D may be TRBD2 (6 bases). This TCR was sampled from a woman aged 30 to 39 with alopecia areata. Some clones in this sample may be carry-over from other donors' samples. For the CDR3, the DNA is TGCGCCAGCAGCCAAGAAGGAGGGAATTTAGGCTACGAGCAGTACTTC. Its protein product is CASSQEGGNLGYEQYF.